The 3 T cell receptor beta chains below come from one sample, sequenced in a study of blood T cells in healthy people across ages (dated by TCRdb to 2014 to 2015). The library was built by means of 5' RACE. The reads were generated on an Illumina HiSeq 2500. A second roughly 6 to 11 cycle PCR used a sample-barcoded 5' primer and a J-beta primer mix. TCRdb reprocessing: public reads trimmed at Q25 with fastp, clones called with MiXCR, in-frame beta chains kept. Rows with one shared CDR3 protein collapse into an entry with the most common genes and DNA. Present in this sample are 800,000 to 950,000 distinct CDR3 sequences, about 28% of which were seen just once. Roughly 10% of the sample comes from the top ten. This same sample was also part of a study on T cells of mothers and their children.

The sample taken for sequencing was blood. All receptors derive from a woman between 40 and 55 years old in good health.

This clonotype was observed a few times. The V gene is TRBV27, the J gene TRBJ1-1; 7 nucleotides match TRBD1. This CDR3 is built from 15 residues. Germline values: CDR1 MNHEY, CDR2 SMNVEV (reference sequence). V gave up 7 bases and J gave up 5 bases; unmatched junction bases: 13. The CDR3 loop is CASTLTPGQSTEAFF. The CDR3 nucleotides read TGTGCCAGCACCCTTACCCCGGGACAGTCTACTGAAGCTTTCTTT.

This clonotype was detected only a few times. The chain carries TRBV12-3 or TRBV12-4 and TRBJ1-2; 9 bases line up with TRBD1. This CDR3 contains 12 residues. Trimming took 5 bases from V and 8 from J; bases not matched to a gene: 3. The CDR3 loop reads CASSTGGFGYTF. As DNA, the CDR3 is TGTGCCAGCAGTACAGGGGGCTTCGGCTACACCTTC.

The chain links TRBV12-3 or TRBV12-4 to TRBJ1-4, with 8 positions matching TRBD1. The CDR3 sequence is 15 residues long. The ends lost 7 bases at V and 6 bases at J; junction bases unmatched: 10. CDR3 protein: CASTLRGQVDEKLFF. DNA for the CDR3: TGTGCCAGCACCTTGCGGGGACAGGTGGATGAAAAACTGTTTTTT.